A selection of T cell receptor beta chains follows, all from one sample in a study of CD8+ T cells in alopecia areata. This table comes from immunoSEQ multiplex PCR, and its TCRdb copy is limited to in-frame clones, with some not included. The table includes hundreds of thousands of clones, more than 60% detected once. Material: CD4+ T cells sorted from blood, obtained between weeks 44 and 45, from a patient treated with tofacitinib. The receptor set was obtained from a human donor with alopecia areata. CDR3s include the opening cysteine and the closing phenylalanine or tryptophan. A D gene is named only where the DNA matches it firmly. Rows give clone size only sometimes, using once, few, many, or a class for an expanded clone.

V: TRBV7-2
size: NA
J: TRBJ1-2
D: TRBD1
CDR3: CASSFDRGRAGGYTF
DNA: TGTGCCAGCAGCTTCGACAGGGGGCGAGCCGGTGGCTACACCTTC

V: TRBV2
size: few
J: TRBJ1-2
D: TRBD1
CDR3: CASSPGQGSYGYTF
DNA: TGTGCCAGCAGTCCAGGACAGGGATCCTATGGCTACACCTTC

V: TRBV6-6
size: NA
J: TRBJ1-4
D: NA
CDR3: CASSYGRRPTNEKLFF
DNA: TGTGCCAGCAGCTATGGGAGAAGACCGACGAATGAAAAACTGTTTTTT

V: TRBV11-2
size: many
J: TRBJ1-6
D: NA
CDR3: CASSTTKDSPLHF
DNA: TGTGCCAGCAGCACAACGAAAGATTCACCCCTCCACTTT

V: TRBV2
size: NA
J: TRBJ2-7
D: TRBD1
CDR3: CASSQTGGSSYEQYF
DNA: TGTGCCAGCAGTCAGACAGGGGGCTCCTCCTACGAGCAGTACTTC

V: TRBV29-1
size: NA
J: TRBJ1-1
D: TRBD1
CDR3: CSAGTANTEAFF
DNA: TGCAGCGCGGGGACAGCGAACACTGAAGCTTTCTTT

V: TRBV15
size: NA
J: TRBJ2-3
D: TRBD1
CDR3: CATSRDSGQARDTQYF
DNA: TGTGCCACCAGCAGAGATTCCGGACAGGCGCGAGATACGCAGTATTTT

V: TRBV25-1
size: once
J: TRBJ2-4
D: NA
CDR3: CASSEVIGIQYF
DNA: TGTGCCAGCAGTGAAGTCATCGGCATTCAGTACTTC

V: TRBV5-4
size: NA
J: TRBJ2-7
D: NA
CDR3: CASSLWASYEQYF
DNA: TGTGCCAGCAGCTTGTGGGCCTCCTACGAGCAGTACTTC

V: TRBV9
size: NA
J: TRBJ1-6
D: NA
CDR3: CASSRTEPGSPLHF
DNA: TGTGCCAGCAGCCGGACAGAACCGGGGTCACCCCTCCACTTT

V: TRBV7-9
size: NA
J: TRBJ1-2
D: NA
CDR3: CASTPMTSGLLGYGYTF
DNA: TGTGCCAGCACCCCGATGACGTCGGGGCTCTTGGGCTATGGCTACACCTTC

V: TRBV27
size: NA
J: TRBJ2-1
D: TRBD2
CDR3: CASSPVAGGPYNEQFF
DNA: TGTGCCAGCAGTCCAGTAGCGGGGGGCCCTTACAATGAGCAGTTCTTC

V: TRBV12-5
size: NA
J: TRBJ1-5
D: NA
CDR3: CASGTGYSNQPQHF
DNA: TGTGCTAGTGGTACAGGTTATAGCAATCAGCCCCAGCATTTT

V: TRBV5-1
size: few
J: TRBJ2-3
D: TRBD2
CDR3: CASSLGTSGITDTQYF
DNA: TGCGCCAGCAGCTTGGGGACTAGCGGGATCACAGATACGCAGTATTTT

V: TRBV29-1
size: once
J: TRBJ2-3
D: TRBD1
CDR3: CSVGRGRADTQYF
DNA: TGCAGCGTTGGCAGGGGGCGAGCAGATACGCAGTATTTT

V: TRBV29-1
size: NA
J: TRBJ2-4
D: TRBD1
CDR3: CSVTGGASLDIQYF
DNA: TGCAGCGTAACAGGGGGCGCAAGCTTGGACATTCAGTACTTC

V: TRBV29-1
size: few
J: TRBJ2-7
D: NA
CDR3: CSVEDRGAHEQYF
DNA: TGCAGCGTTGAAGATAGAGGGGCCCACGAGCAGTACTTC

V: TRBV2
size: NA
J: TRBJ1-6
D: NA
CDR3: CASRDSALNSPLHF
DNA: TGTGCCAGCCGAGACAGCGCTCTAAATTCACCCCTCCACTTT

V: TRBV30
size: NA
J: TRBJ2-7
D: NA
CDR3: CAWGRGDHEQYF
DNA: TGTGCCTGGGGTAGGGGGGACCACGAGCAGTACTTC

V: TRBV30
size: NA
J: TRBJ1-2
D: NA
CDR3: CAWSNTGWYGYTF
DNA: TGTGCCTGGAGTAACACAGGGTGGTATGGCTACACCTTC

V: TRBV2
size: NA
J: TRBJ2-7
D: TRBD1
CDR3: CASSPGQGFNEQYF
DNA: TGTGCCAGCAGTCCGGGACAGGGTTTCAACGAGCAGTACTTC

V: TRBV5-1
size: NA
J: TRBJ1-2
D: NA
CDR3: CASSLGQNYGYTF
DNA: TGCGCCAGCAGCTTGGGACAAAACTATGGCTACACCTTC

V: TRBV7-2
size: NA
J: TRBJ1-1
D: TRBD1
CDR3: CASSLEGQISNTEAFF
DNA: TGTGCCAGCAGCTTAGAGGGACAGATATCGAACACTGAAGCTTTCTTT

V: TRBV7-3
size: once
J: TRBJ2-4
D: TRBD1
CDR3: CASSRGAVGTGTIQYF
DNA: TGTGCCAGCAGCCGAGGGGCCGTTGGGACAGGGACCATTCAGTACTTC

V: TRBV13
size: NA
J: TRBJ2-7
D: NA
CDR3: CASSLAYEQYF
DNA: TGTGCCAGCAGCTTAGCCTACGAGCAGTACTTC

V: TRBV4-3
size: many
J: TRBJ2-3
D: NA
CDR3: CASSQDRGSQYF
DNA: TGCGCCAGCAGCCAAGACAGGGGATCGCAGTATTTT

V: TRBV30
size: NA
J: TRBJ1-1
D: NA
CDR3: CGADSLNTEAFF
DNA: TGCGGAGCGGACAGCTTGAACACTGAAGCTTTCTTT

V: TRBV5-6
size: NA
J: TRBJ1-2
D: TRBD1
CDR3: CASSPRGQRNYGYTF
DNA: TGTGCCAGCAGCCCAAGGGGACAGAGAAACTATGGCTACACCTTC

V: TRBV30
size: NA
J: TRBJ2-3
D: NA
CDR3: CAWSVWGSSTDTQYF
DNA: TGTGCCTGGAGTGTGTGGGGTTCTAGCACAGATACGCAGTATTTT

V: TRBV19
size: few
J: TRBJ1-2
D: TRBD1
CDR3: CASTHRGYGYTF
DNA: TGTGCCAGTACTCACAGGGGGTATGGCTACACCTTC

V: TRBV29-1
size: NA
J: TRBJ2-6
D: NA
CDR3: CSVASGSGANVLTF
DNA: TGCAGCGTTGCTTCGGGCTCTGGGGCCAACGTCCTGACTTTC

V: TRBV5-6
size: NA
J: TRBJ1-2
D: TRBD1
CDR3: CARVDRGRTRNHGYTF
DNA: TGTGCCAGGGTGGACAGGGGTCGAACCCGGAATCATGGCTACACCTTC